Listed below are T cell receptor beta chains from one sample, sequenced in a study. TCRdb used MiXCR to reprocess the RT-PCR reads, holding one entry per CDR3 protein. The table shows several thousand distinct CDR3 sequences, with approximately 31% occurring only once. Material: memory CD4+ T cells from salivary gland. The source is a female donor with primary Sjogren's syndrome. CDR3s include the opening cysteine and the closing phenylalanine or tryptophan. Fields, in order: V gene, J gene, clone size, D gene, CDR3 DNA, CDR3 protein. D genes are given only for firm matches. Clone size is stated in some rows and not others, as once, few, many or a class when expanded.

v_gene: TRBV6-5; j_gene: TRBJ2-7; abundance: few; d_gene: NA; CDR3nt: TGTGCCAGCAGTTTGGGCCCTTACGGAGCCTACGAGCAGTACTTC; CDR3aa: CASSLGPYGAYEQYF
v_gene: TRBV7-8; j_gene: TRBJ1-3; abundance: medium-sized; d_gene: NA; CDR3nt: TGTGCCAGCAGCTTAGATCGACGTTCAAGCTCTGGAAACACCATATATTTT; CDR3aa: CASSLDRRSSSGNTIYF
v_gene: TRBV20-1; j_gene: TRBJ1-5; abundance: NA; d_gene: NA; CDR3nt: TGCAGTGCCGAAGACAGGTTGGGCTATAGCAATCAGCCCCAGCATTTT; CDR3aa: CSAEDRLGYSNQPQHF
v_gene: TRBV5-1; j_gene: TRBJ2-2; abundance: medium-sized; d_gene: TRBD1; CDR3nt: TGCGCCAGCAGCCCACAGGGGTCCACCGGGGAGCTGTTTTTT; CDR3aa: CASSPQGSTGELFF
v_gene: TRBV9; j_gene: TRBJ2-7; abundance: medium-sized; d_gene: NA; CDR3nt: TGTGCCAGCAGCGTAGGGCTGGGCTACGAGCAGTACTTC; CDR3aa: CASSVGLGYEQYF
v_gene: TRBV27; j_gene: TRBJ1-6; abundance: once; d_gene: NA; CDR3nt: TGTGCCAGCAGTTTAAAGCAGGGAAGTACCCAGCCCCTCCACTTT; CDR3aa: CASSLKQGSTQPLHF
v_gene: TRBV28; j_gene: TRBJ2-1; abundance: many; d_gene: TRBD2; CDR3nt: TGTGCCAGCAGTTTATTCCGGGGTAGCGGGGCCCACAATGAGCAGTTCTTC; CDR3aa: CASSLFRGSGAHNEQFF
v_gene: TRBV7-8; j_gene: TRBJ2-1; abundance: NA; d_gene: NA; CDR3nt: NA; CDR3aa: CASSFYICSGGVNRPNEQFF
v_gene: TRBV18; j_gene: TRBJ1-6; abundance: NA; d_gene: NA; CDR3nt: TGTGCCAGCTCACCACTTATGGGCAGCTCCTATAATTCACCCCTCCACTTT; CDR3aa: CASSPLMGSSYNSPLHF
v_gene: TRBV5-1; j_gene: TRBJ2-6; abundance: many; d_gene: NA; CDR3nt: TGCGCCAGCAGCTCCAATGTCGGATCTGGGGCCAACGTCCTGACTTTC; CDR3aa: CASSSNVGSGANVLTF
v_gene: TRBV22-1; j_gene: TRBJ2-2; abundance: NA; d_gene: NA; CDR3nt: TGTCTTGGGGAAGCAGTGGTATCAACGCAGAGTGGCATAGAATCGGATCTTGGGGAGCTGTTTTTT; CDR3aa: CLGEAVVSTQSGIESDLGELFF
v_gene: TRBV28; j_gene: TRBJ1-6; abundance: medium-sized; d_gene: TRBD1; CDR3nt: TGTGCCAGCAGGGTCGACAGGGTCAATTCACCCCTCCACTTT; CDR3aa: CASRVDRVNSPLHF
v_gene: TRBV20-1; j_gene: TRBJ2-3; abundance: medium-sized; d_gene: TRBD2; CDR3nt: TGCAGTGCTGCCCCTCTAGCGGGAAAAGGGGATACGCAGTATTTT; CDR3aa: CSAAPLAGKGDTQYF
v_gene: TRBV5-4; j_gene: TRBJ2-5; abundance: few; d_gene: NA; CDR3nt: TGTGCCAGCACTTTGGGGGCTAGCGGACAAGAGACCCAGTACTTC; CDR3aa: CASTLGASGQETQYF
v_gene: TRBV27; j_gene: TRBJ2-7; abundance: NA; d_gene: NA; CDR3nt: TGTGCCAGCAGCTTATCGCGAGACAGGAGCTCCTACGAGCAGTACTTC; CDR3aa: CASSLSRDRSSYEQYF
v_gene: TRBV7-2; j_gene: TRBJ2-4; abundance: medium-sized; d_gene: NA; CDR3nt: TGTGCCAGCAGCTTTAGACAGGTCAAAATTCAGTACTTC; CDR3aa: CASSFRQVKIQYF
v_gene: TRBV20-1; j_gene: TRBJ2-7; abundance: NA; d_gene: NA; CDR3nt: TGCAGTGCTAGAGACAGGGCGGGCACCGGGGAGCAGTACTTC; CDR3aa: CSARDRAGTGEQYF
v_gene: TRBV5-1; j_gene: TRBJ1-1; abundance: many; d_gene: NA; CDR3nt: TGCGCCAGCAGCCCATCAGGGGCCGGGAACACTGAAGCTTTCTTT; CDR3aa: CASSPSGAGNTEAFF
v_gene: TRBV3-1; j_gene: TRBJ2-2; abundance: many; d_gene: TRBD2; CDR3nt: TGTGCCAGCAGCCAAGCCGGGAGGACCGGGGAGCTGTTTTTT; CDR3aa: CASSQAGRTGELFF
v_gene: TRBV6-5; j_gene: TRBJ1-1; abundance: medium-sized; d_gene: NA; CDR3nt: TGTGCCAGCAGATTTACAGTGTTCACTGAAGCTTTCTTT; CDR3aa: CASRFTVFTEAFF
v_gene: TRBV20-1; j_gene: TRBJ2-3; abundance: medium-sized; d_gene: NA; CDR3nt: TGCAGTGCTAGAGATAACCGGCGTAGCACAGATACGCAGTATTTT; CDR3aa: CSARDNRRSTDTQYF
v_gene: TRBV29-1; j_gene: TRBJ1-4; abundance: once; d_gene: NA; CDR3nt: TGCAGCGTCCAACAACAGGGACTCAATGAAAAACTGTTTTTT; CDR3aa: CSVQQQGLNEKLFF
v_gene: TRBV29-1; j_gene: TRBJ1-2; abundance: medium-sized; d_gene: NA; CDR3nt: TGCAGCGTTCGGACATCGGCAAGCTATGGCTACACCTTC; CDR3aa: CSVRTSASYGYTF
v_gene: TRBV9; j_gene: TRBJ1-5; abundance: few; d_gene: NA; CDR3nt: TGTGCCAGCAGCGTAGGAGTAGCTAGCAATCAGCCCCAGCATTTT; CDR3aa: CASSVGVASNQPQHF
v_gene: TRBV6-2/TRBV6-3; j_gene: TRBJ1-5; abundance: medium-sized; d_gene: NA; CDR3nt: TGTGCCAGCAGTTACGGGGGCTCTGGGCAGCCCCAGCATTTT; CDR3aa: CASSYGGSGQPQHF
v_gene: TRBV10-3; j_gene: TRBJ1-5; abundance: large; d_gene: NA; CDR3nt: TGTGCCATCAGCGACCCCCACTCCAATCAGCCCCAGCATTTT; CDR3aa: CAISDPHSNQPQHF
v_gene: TRBV4-2; j_gene: TRBJ1-4; abundance: NA; d_gene: NA; CDR3nt: TGTGCCAGCAGCAGAGAGATTGGTCGGCAGGGCTCCGAAAAACTGTTTTTT; CDR3aa: CASSREIGRQGSEKLFF
v_gene: TRBV20-1; j_gene: TRBJ2-5; abundance: medium-sized; d_gene: NA; CDR3nt: TGCAGTGCAGGGGTATCCCAAGAGACCCAGTACTTC; CDR3aa: CSAGVSQETQYF
v_gene: TRBV20-1; j_gene: TRBJ2-1; abundance: medium-sized; d_gene: NA; CDR3nt: TGCAGTGCTAGAGATCCAGGGACCAACAATGAGCAGTTCTTC; CDR3aa: CSARDPGTNNEQFF
v_gene: TRBV9; j_gene: TRBJ1-5; abundance: NA; d_gene: NA; CDR3nt: TGTGCCAGCAGTAGGGGGAATAGCAATCAGCCCCAGCATTTT; CDR3aa: CASSRGNSNQPQHF
v_gene: TRBV19; j_gene: TRBJ2-1; abundance: few; d_gene: TRBD1; CDR3nt: TGTGCCAGTAGTTTTACAGGGGACAATGAGCAGTTCTTC; CDR3aa: CASSFTGDNEQFF
v_gene: TRBV20-1; j_gene: TRBJ2-1; abundance: medium-sized; d_gene: TRBD2; CDR3nt: TGCAGTGCCGGAACTCCCCTAGCGGGGGTCTACAATGAGCAGTTCTTC; CDR3aa: CSAGTPLAGVYNEQFF
v_gene: TRBV7-2; j_gene: TRBJ2-1; abundance: medium-sized; d_gene: NA; CDR3nt: TGTGCCAGCAGCCAGCGGGCGCCCTACAATGAGCAGTTCTTC; CDR3aa: CASSQRAPYNEQFF
v_gene: TRBV5-1; j_gene: TRBJ2-3; abundance: NA; d_gene: TRBD2; CDR3nt: TGCGCCAGCAGCTTGGCCGCGGGAGGCCCCTACAATGAGCAGTATTTT; CDR3aa: CASSLAAGGPYNEQYF
v_gene: TRBV9; j_gene: TRBJ2-3; abundance: medium-sized; d_gene: TRBD2; CDR3nt: TGTGCCAGCAGCCGACTAAGCGGGGGGGCCTACACAGATACGCAGTATTTT; CDR3aa: CASSRLSGGAYTDTQYF
v_gene: TRBV27; j_gene: TRBJ1-6; abundance: NA; d_gene: NA; CDR3nt: TGTGCCAGCAGTCTTTGGGGAGCCGATTCACCCCTCCACTTT; CDR3aa: CASSLWGADSPLHF
v_gene: TRBV10-3; j_gene: TRBJ2-3; abundance: NA; d_gene: TRBD1; CDR3nt: TGTGCCACAGGGGGTAACACAGATACGCAGTATTTT; CDR3aa: CATGGNTDTQYF